These 5 T cell receptor beta chains were all obtained from the same sample, sequenced in a study of neurological immune-mediated disorders. This sample's time point: technical triplicate 2. TCRdb reprocessed the 5' RACE reads with MiXCR, giving one entry per CDR3 protein. Of under 70,000 distinct CDR3 sequences detected, under 30% appear once; the ten largest clones hold under 5.5%. Specimen: PBMCs. These receptors came from a man between 60 and 75 years old with HTLV-1-associated myelopathy (HAM/TSP).

This clonotype came up many times. The chain links TRBV27 to TRBJ2-1; the D is unclear. CDR1 is MNHEY, CDR2 SMNVEV, per germline (reference sequence). V was cut by 5 bases and J by 4 bases, with 15 bases left in between. The CDR3 sequence is 15 residues long. The CDR3 reads CASSHFSDPYNEQFF. The DNA for the CDR3 is TGTGCCAGCAGTCATTTTTCCGACCCATACAATGAGCAGTTCTTC.

Ten or more counts support this clonotype. The chain has TRBV24-1 and TRBJ2-5; D might be TRBD1 (5 bases). The germline V gene has CDR1 KGHDR and CDR2 SFDVKD. Trimming left V 6 bases short and J 5 bases short, with 12 bases between. The CDR3 loop spans 13 amino acids. CDR3 amino acids: CATSRLGRETQYF. As DNA, the CDR3 is TGTGCCACCAGTCGACTGGGGCGGGAGACCCAGTACTTC.

This clonotype occurred a few times. The J gene is TRBJ2-7, the V gene TRBV28; possibly TRBD1 for D (5 bases). Germline-derived CDR1 and CDR2 are MDHEN and SYDVKM. The CDR3 runs 14 residues. Trimming took off 8 bases at V and 7 bases at J, with 21 bases between the two ends. CDR3 sequence reads: CASHAHVDTLEQYF. CDR3 nucleotides: TGTGCCAGCCACGCTCACGTGGACACCCTTGAGCAGTACTTC.

This clonotype was seen at least ten times. V is TRBV4-2 and J is TRBJ2-1, with no clear D. V was trimmed by 1 base and J by 6 bases, leaving 1 base between them. The germline V gene encodes CDR1 LGHNA and CDR2 YNFKEQ. The CDR3 has 11 residues. In DNA, the CDR3 is TGTGCCAGCAGCCAAGGCAATGAGCAGTTCTTC. This translates into CASSQGNEQFF.

The J gene is TRBJ2-6, the V gene TRBV6-2 or TRBV6-3, with 8 bases identical to TRBD2. The CDR3 is 20 residues long. J gave up 4 bases and V 6 bases, and 20 bases lay outside the gene matches. Germline values: CDR1 MNHEY, CDR2 SVGEGT. CDR3 coding DNA: TGTGCCAGCAGCACCACTAGCGGCCAAACCCCCCCGGAGGGGGCCAACGTCCTGACTTTC. Its translation: CASSTTSGQTPPEGANVLTF.